Listed here are 18 T cell receptor beta chains from one sample, sequenced in a study of shared clonotypes between healthy human individuals. Sequenced by immunoSEQ multiplex PCR; TCRdb stores in-frame clones only, minus some. The sample carries roughly 530,000 clones, 90% to 96% recorded once. Source material: naive CD4+ T cells sorted from blood. The subset denotes: CD45RA+ positively selected. The source of these receptors is a woman aged 25 to 45 in good health.

The V and J genes are TRBV10-3 and TRBJ1-5, with D unclear. The CDR3 covers 15 residues. The V and J ends lost 10 bases and 3 bases respectively, with 19 bases between them. Per the germline V gene, CDR1 is ENHRY and CDR2 is SYGVKD. CDR3: CATCRGPADNQPQHF. CDR3 sequence (DNA): TGTGCCACCTGTAGAGGCCCGGCGGACAATCAGCCCCAGCATTTT.

The chain recombines TRBV29-1 with TRBJ2-5; perhaps TRBD2 as D (5 bases). From germline, CDR1 is SQVTM and CDR2 ANQGSEA. V dropped 6 bases and J dropped 5 bases, with 22 bases sitting between them. This CDR3 is built from 15 residues. CDR3 region: CSVGKGSSGVETQYF. Here the CDR3 DNA reads TGCAGCGTGGGCAAAGGATCGTCCGGGGTGGAGACCCAGTACTTC.

This chain links TRBV28 with TRBJ1-4; no clear D. Germline-derived CDR1 and CDR2 are MDHEN and SYDVKM. V lost 4 bases and J lost 10, with 16 bases in between. The CDR3 extends over 14 amino acids. The CDR3 region is CASSSGAQNGKLFF. The CDR3 coding sequence is TGTGCCAGCAGTTCTGGTGCCCAAAACGGAAAACTGTTTTTT.

V is TRBV19 and J is TRBJ1-1; no clear D. The germline V gene encodes CDR1 LNHDA and CDR2 SQIVND (reference sequence). This CDR3 region has 14 residues. V lost 3 bases to trimming and J lost 3 bases, with 11 bases between them. CDR3 nucleotide sequence: TGTGCCAGTAGTATCACAATCCTAGACACTGAAGCTTTCTTT. Translated: CASSITILDTEAFF.

This chain connects TRBV4-2 to TRBJ1-3; D gene unclear. Germline-derived CDR1 and CDR2 are LGHNA and YNFKEQ. With 1 base removed from V and 0 bases from J, the gap between germline ends came to 10 bases. The CDR3 totals 16 residues. DNA of the CDR3: TGTGCCAGCAGCCAAGCCCAGGTTTCCTCTGGAAACACCATATATTTT. Its protein product is CASSQAQVSSGNTIYF.

Comments on this clone: The identical CDR3 is also encoded by other nucleotide sequences in the sample. The J gene is TRBJ2-3, the V gene TRBV29-1; D gene unclear. The CDR3 is 11 residues long. V dropped 2 bases and J dropped 3 bases, with 3 bases sitting between them. The germline V gene has CDR1 SQVTM and CDR2 ANQGSEA. The CDR3 here is CSVERTDTQYF. CDR3 coding DNA: TGCAGCGTTGAAAGGACAGATACGCAGTATTTT.

The V gene is TRBV7-8, the J gene TRBJ2-5; 8 positions agree with TRBD1. The CDR3 spans 13 residues. Germline V gene data show CDR1 as SGHVS and CDR2 as FQNEAQ. The V gene end was trimmed by 7 bases and the J gene end by 1 base; junction bases not matched to a gene: 2. The CDR3 sequence: CASKDRAQETQYF. CDR3 nucleotide sequence: TGTGCCAGCAAGGACAGGGCCCAAGAGACCCAGTACTTC. Combining the CDR3 with reference TRBV7-8 and TRBJ2-5 gives the whole variable domain GAGVSQSPRYKVAKRGQDVALRCDPISGHVSLFWYQQALGQGPEFLTYFQNEAQLDKSGLPSDRFFAERPEGSVSTLKIQRTQQEDSAVYLCASKDRAQETQYFGPGTRLLVL.

The CDR3, as DNA: TGTGCCTGGAACTTAGGACAGGGTGGCTACGAGCAGTACTTC. The encoded protein is CAWNLGQGGYEQYF. The rearrangement joins TRBV30 to TRBJ2-7; 8 positions agree with TRBD1. V lost 4 bases, J lost 3 bases, and 8 bases stayed unmatched. The germline gives CDR1 GTSNPN, CDR2 SVGIG (reference sequence). CDR3 size: 14 residues.

The V gene is TRBV18, the J gene TRBJ2-7, with 7 bases fitting TRBD1. Per germline, CDR1 KGHSH and CDR2 LQKENI. V trimming: 5 bases; J trimming: 3 bases; junction bases outside the gene matches: 4. CDR3 size: 13 residues. The CDR3 DNA follows: TGTGCCAGCTCAGGGACAGTAGTCTACGAGCAGTACTTC. Translating it yields CASSGTVVYEQYF.

The gene calls are TRBV28 and TRBJ2-1; TRBD1 might be the D (5 bases). V was shortened by 8 bases and J by 8 bases, with 22 bases between the two germline ends. CDR1 and CDR2 (germline): MDHEN, SYDVKM. CDR3 length: 15 amino acids. CDR3 DNA sequence: TGTGCCAGCGTGGCCAGGGAAAAGGTAAAAGATGAGCAGTTCTTC. Its translation: CASVAREKVKDEQFF.

The CDR3 nucleotides read TGTGCCAGCAGCGTAACCCCCGGGACAGAGCTCGTTCCCGAGCAGTACTTC. Translation: CASSVTPGTELVPEQYF. This chain uses TRBV9 with TRBJ2-7; the match to TRBD1 covers 7 bases. The J segment lost 6 bases and the V segment lost 1 base, leaving 16 bases of the junction unmatched. CDR3 length equals 17 residues. Germline loops: CDR1 SGDLS, CDR2 YYNGEE.

This clone was recorded only once. V and J are TRBV28 and TRBJ1-1; D is possibly TRBD1 (6 bases). CDR3 size: 13 residues. Between the trimmed V and J ends, which lost 8 bases and 6 bases, there was a span of 16 bases. Germline CDR1 reads MDHEN; CDR2 reads SYDVKM. The CDR3 protein is CASSIGGLPEAFF. Here the CDR3 DNA reads TGTGCCAGCTCCATAGGGGGTCTTCCTGAAGCTTTCTTT.

V usage is TRBV7-8 and J usage is TRBJ2-5; 10 nucleotides align to TRBD1. The end of the DNA is better explained by TRBJ2-7, so the J call may be wrong. This CDR3 comprises 15 residues. Germline loops: CDR1 SGHVS, CDR2 FQNEAQ. CDR3 amino acids: CASSFTGTGASEQYF. CDR3 coding DNA: TGTGCCAGCAGCTTTACCGGGACAGGGGCCTCCGAGCAGTACTTC.

The rearrangement joins TRBV6-5 to TRBJ2-7, with D possibly TRBD2 on 6 matching bases. The germline gives CDR1 MNHEY, CDR2 SVGAGI. The CDR3 has 15 residues. The germline V and J ends were trimmed by 5 bases and 1 base, with 15 bases remaining between them. The DNA of the CDR3 is TGTGCCAGCAGTCCCCTCGCGGGACCTTCCTACGAGCAGTACTTC. Amino acids: CASSPLAGPSYEQYF.

The gene calls are TRBV7-2 and TRBJ2-2; 11 bases are a match to TRBD2. The V segment lost 9 bases and the J segment 0 bases; nucleotides outside the gene matches: 6. The V gene's germline CDR1 is SGHTA and CDR2 FQGNSA. The CDR3 sequence is 16 residues long. The CDR3 region is CASPASGGTNTGELFF. The CDR3 coding sequence is TGTGCCAGTCCAGCTAGCGGGGGGACGAACACCGGGGAGCTGTTTTTT.

This clone showed up just a few times. The chain uses TRBV5-1 and TRBJ1-1; D remains unclear. The V gene lost 2 bases and the J gene lost 4 bases, with 15 bases spanning the gap. Germline CDR1 reads SGHRS; CDR2 reads YFSETQ. This CDR3 has 15 residues. CDR3 nucleotides: TGCGCCAGCAGCTTAAATCGGGTAGCACCCACTGAAGCTTTCTTT. Translation gives CASSLNRVAPTEAFF.

The CDR3 region is CASSPDYSYEQYF. The DNA for the CDR3 is TGTGCCAGCAGTCCGGACTATTCCTACGAGCAGTACTTC. The chain employs TRBV2 and TRBJ2-7, with a weak D call TRBD2 (6 bases). The germline gives CDR1 SNHLY, CDR2 FYNNEI. This CDR3 contains 13 residues. Trimming pared 5 bases from V and 1 base from J, leaving 9 bases between.

This chain links TRBV28 with TRBJ2-5; 7 bases fit TRBD2. CDR1 and CDR2 from the germline V gene are MDHEN and SYDVKM. The CDR3 has 17 amino acids. The V gene end was trimmed by 7 bases and the J gene end by 5 bases; junction bases not matched to a gene: 19. The chain's CDR3 is CASTFQTSGEGWETQYF. DNA for the CDR3: TGTGCCAGCACCTTCCAAACCAGCGGGGAGGGATGGGAGACCCAGTACTTC.